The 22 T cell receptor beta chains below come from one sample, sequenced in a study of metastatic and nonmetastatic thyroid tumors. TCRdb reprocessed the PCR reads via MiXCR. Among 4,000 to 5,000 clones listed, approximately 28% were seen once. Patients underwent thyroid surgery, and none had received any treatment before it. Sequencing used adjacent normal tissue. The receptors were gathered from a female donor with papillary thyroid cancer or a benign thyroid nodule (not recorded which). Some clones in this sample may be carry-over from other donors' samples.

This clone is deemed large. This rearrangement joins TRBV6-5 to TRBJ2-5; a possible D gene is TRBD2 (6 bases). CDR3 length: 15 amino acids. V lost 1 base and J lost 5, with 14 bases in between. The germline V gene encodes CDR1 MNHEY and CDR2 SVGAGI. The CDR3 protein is CASSYFAGTGETQYF. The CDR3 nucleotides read TGTGCCAGCAGTTACTTTGCGGGAACCGGCGAGACCCAGTACTTC.

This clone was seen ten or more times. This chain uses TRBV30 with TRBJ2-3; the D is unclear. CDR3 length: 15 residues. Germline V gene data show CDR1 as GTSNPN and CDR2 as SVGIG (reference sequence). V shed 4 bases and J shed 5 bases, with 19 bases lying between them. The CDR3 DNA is TGTGCCTGGAAGTATGGCAAGGGATGGGGAGATACGCAGTATTTT. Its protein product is CAWKYGKGWGDTQYF.

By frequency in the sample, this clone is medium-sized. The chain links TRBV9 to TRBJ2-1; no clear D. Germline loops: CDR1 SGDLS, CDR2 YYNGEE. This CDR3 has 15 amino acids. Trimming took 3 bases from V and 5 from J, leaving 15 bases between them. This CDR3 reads CASSAKFNLNNEQFF. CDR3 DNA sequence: TGTGCCAGCAGCGCAAAGTTTAACTTGAACAATGAGCAGTTCTTC.

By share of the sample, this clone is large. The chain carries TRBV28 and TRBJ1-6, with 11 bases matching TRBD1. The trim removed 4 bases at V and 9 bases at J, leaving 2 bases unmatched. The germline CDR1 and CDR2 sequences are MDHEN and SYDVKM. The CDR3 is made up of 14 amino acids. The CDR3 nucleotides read TGTGCCAGCAGTTCGGGACAGGGGGTTTCACCCCTCCACTTT. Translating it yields CASSSGQGVSPLHF.

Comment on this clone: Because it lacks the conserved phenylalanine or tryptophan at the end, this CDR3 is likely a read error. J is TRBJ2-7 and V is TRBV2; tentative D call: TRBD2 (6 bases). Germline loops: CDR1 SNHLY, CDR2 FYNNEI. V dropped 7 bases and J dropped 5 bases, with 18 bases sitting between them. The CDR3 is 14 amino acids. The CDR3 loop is CASKRSGPNNEQYY. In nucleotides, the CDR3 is TGTGCCAGCAAACGCAGCGGGCCCAACAACGAGCAGTACTAC.

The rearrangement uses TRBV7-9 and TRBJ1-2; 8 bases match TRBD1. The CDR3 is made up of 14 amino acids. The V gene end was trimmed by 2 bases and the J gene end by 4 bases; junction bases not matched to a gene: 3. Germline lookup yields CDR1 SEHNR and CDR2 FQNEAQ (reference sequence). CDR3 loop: CASSLPGGGYGYTF. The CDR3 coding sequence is TGTGCCAGCAGCTTACCAGGGGGCGGCTATGGCTACACCTTC.

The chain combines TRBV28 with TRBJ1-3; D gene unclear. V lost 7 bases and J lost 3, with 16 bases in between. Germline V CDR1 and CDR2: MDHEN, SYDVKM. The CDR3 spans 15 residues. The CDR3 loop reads CASILGEVGGNTIYF. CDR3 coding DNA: TGTGCCAGCATCCTCGGGGAGGTCGGTGGAAACACCATATATTTT.

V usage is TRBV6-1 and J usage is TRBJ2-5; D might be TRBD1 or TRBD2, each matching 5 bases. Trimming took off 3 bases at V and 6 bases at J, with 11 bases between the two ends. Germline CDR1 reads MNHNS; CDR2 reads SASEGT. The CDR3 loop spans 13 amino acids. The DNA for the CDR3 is TGTGCCAGCAGTGATAGCGAGGGACAGACCCAGTACTTC. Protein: CASSDSEGQTQYF.

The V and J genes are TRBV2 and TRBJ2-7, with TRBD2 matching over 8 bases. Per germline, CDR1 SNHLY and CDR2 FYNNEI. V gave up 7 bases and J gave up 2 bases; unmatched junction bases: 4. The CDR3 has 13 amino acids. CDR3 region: CASMAGGTYEQYF. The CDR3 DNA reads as TGTGCCAGCATGGCGGGAGGTACCTACGAGCAGTACTTC.

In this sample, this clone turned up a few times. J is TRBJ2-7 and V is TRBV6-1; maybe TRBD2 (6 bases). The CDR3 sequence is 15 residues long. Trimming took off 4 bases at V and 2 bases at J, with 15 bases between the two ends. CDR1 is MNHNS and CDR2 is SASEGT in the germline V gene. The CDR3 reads CASSGASVAAYEQYF. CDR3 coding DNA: TGTGCCAGCAGTGGGGCGTCGGTAGCGGCCTACGAGCAGTACTTC.

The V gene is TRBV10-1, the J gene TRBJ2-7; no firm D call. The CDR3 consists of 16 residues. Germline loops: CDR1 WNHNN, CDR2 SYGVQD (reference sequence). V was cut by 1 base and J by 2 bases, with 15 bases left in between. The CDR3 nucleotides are TGCGCCAGCAGTGAGTGGGTGGGCAGGCGTCCCTACGAGCAGTACTTC. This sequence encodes CASSEWVGRRPYEQYF.

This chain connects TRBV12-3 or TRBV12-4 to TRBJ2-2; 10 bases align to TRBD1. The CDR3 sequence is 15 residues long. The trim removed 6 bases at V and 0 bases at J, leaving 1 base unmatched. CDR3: CASRTGGANTGELFF. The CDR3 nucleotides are TGTGCCAGCAGGACAGGGGGCGCGAACACCGGGGAGCTGTTTTTT.

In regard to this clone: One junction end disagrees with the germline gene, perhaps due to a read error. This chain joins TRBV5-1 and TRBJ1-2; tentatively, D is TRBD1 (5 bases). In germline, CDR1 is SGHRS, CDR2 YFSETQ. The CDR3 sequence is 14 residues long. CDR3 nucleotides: TGCGCCAGAAGCTCGCAGGCGAGGGACTATGGCTACACATTC. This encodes CARSSQARDYGYTF.

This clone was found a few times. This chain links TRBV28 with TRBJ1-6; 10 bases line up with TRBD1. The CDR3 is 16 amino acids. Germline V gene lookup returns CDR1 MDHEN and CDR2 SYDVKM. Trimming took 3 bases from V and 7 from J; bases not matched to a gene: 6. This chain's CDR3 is CASSLWGQGSNSPLHF. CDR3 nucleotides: TGTGCCAGCAGTTTGTGGGGACAGGGGTCAAATTCACCCCTCCACTTT.

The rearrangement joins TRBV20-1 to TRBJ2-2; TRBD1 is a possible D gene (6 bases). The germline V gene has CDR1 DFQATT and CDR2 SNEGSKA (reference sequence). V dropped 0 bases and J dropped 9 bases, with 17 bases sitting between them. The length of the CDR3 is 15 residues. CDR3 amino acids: CSARDNRQGIRELFF. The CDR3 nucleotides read TGCAGTGCTAGAGATAATAGGCAGGGGATCCGGGAGCTGTTTTTT.

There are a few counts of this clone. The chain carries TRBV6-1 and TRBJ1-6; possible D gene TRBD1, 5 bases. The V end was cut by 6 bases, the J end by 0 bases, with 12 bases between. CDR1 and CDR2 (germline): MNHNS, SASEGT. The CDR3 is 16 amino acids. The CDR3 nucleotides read TGTGCCAGCAGGGTCGGGGGGAGCTCCTATAATTCACCCCTCCACTTT. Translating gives CASRVGGSSYNSPLHF.

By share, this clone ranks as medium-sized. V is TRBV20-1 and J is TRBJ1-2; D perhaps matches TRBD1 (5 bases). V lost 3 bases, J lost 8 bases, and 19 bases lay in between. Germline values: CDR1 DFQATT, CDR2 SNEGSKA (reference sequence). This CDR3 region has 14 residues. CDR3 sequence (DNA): TGCAGTGCTAGCGTGTTAGGGCAGGGTGAAGGCTACACCTTC. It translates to CSASVLGQGEGYTF.

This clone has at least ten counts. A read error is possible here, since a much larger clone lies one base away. Written as DNA, the CDR3 is TGCAGCGCCTTGACAGGGATGAACACTGGAGCTTTCTTT. Translated, it gives CSALTGMNTGAFF. V is TRBV29-1 and J is TRBJ1-1, with TRBD1 identical over 7 bases. Germline-derived CDR1 and CDR2 are SQVTM and ANQGSEA. The CDR3 runs to 13 residues.

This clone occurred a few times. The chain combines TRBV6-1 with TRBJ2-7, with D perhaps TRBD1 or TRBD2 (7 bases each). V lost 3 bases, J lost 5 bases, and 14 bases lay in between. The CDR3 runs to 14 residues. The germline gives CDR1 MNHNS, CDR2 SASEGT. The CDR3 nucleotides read TGTGCCAGCAGTGAGTACAGGGGAGGGAACGAGCAGTACTTC. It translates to CASSEYRGGNEQYF.

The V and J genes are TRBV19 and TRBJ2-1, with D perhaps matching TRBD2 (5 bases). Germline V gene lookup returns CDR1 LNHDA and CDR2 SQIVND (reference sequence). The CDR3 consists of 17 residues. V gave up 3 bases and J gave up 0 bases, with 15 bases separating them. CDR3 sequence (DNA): TGTGCCAGTAGTATTACCAGCGGCAAGAGCTCCTACAATGAGCAGTTCTTC. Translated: CASSITSGKSSYNEQFF.

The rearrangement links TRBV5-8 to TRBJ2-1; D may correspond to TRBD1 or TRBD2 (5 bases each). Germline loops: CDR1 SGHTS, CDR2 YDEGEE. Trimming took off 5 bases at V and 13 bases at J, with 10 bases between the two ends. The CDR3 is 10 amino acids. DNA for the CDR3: TGTGCCAGCAGGGGACGCCAACAGTTCTTC. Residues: CASRGRQQFF.

DNA of the CDR3: TGTGCCAGCAGCCCTCTAGCGGGAGCACGCGAGCAGTACTTC. This gives the protein CASSPLAGAREQYF. The rearrangement joins TRBV12-3 or TRBV12-4 to TRBJ2-7, with 10 bases fitting TRBD2. The length of the CDR3 is 14 residues. V was clipped by 6 bases and J by 6 bases; unmatched bases: 8.